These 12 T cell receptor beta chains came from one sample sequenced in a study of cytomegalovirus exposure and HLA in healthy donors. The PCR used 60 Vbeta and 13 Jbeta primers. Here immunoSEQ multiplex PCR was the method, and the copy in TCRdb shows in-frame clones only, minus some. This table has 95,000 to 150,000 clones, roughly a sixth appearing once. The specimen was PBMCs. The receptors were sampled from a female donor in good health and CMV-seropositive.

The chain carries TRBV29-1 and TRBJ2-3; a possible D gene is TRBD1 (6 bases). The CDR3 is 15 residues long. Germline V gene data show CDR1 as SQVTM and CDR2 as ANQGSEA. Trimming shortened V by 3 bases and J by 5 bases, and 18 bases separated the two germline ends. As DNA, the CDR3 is TGCAGCGTTGATGGGGGCCCTCCAGGGATAGATACGCAGTATTTT. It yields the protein CSVDGGPPGIDTQYF.

CDR3 DNA sequence: TGTGCCAGCAGTTACCGGGCGGGGTCCTACGAGCAGTACTTC. It is translated as CASSYRAGSYEQYF. The chain joins TRBV6-5 to TRBJ2-7; weak D call: TRBD2 (6 bases). The germline CDR1 and CDR2 sequences are MNHEY and SVGAGI. Trimming pared 2 bases from V and 1 base from J, leaving 9 bases between. The CDR3 has 14 residues.

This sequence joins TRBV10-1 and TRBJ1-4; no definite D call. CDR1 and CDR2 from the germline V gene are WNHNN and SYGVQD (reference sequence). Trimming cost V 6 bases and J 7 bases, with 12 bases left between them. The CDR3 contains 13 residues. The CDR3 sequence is CASSPRPGEKLFF. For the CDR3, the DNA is TGCGCCAGCAGCCCGAGACCGGGTGAAAAACTGTTTTTT.

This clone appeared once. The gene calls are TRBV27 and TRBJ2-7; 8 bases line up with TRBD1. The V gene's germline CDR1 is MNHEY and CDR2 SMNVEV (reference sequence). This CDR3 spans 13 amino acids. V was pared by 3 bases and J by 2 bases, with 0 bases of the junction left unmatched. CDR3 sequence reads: CASSLTGAYEQYF. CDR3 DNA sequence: TGTGCCAGCAGTTTGACAGGGGCCTACGAGCAGTACTTC.

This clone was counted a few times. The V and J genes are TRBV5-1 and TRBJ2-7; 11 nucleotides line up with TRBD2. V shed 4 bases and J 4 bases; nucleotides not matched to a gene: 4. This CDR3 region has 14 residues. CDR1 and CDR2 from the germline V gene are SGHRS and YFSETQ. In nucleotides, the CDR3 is TGCGCCAGCAGCCGGGGACTAGCGGATTACGAGCAGTACTTC. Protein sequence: CASSRGLADYEQYF.

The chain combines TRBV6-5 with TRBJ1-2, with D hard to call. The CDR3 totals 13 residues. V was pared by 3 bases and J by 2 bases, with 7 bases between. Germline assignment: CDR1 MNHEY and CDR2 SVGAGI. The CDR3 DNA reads TGTGCCAGCAGTTATTCCCCGAACTATGGCTACACCTTC. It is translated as CASSYSPNYGYTF.

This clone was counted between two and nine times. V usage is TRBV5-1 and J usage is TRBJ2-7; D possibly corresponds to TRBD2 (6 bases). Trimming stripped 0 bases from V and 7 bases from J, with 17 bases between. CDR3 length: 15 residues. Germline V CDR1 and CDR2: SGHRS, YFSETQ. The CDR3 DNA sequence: TGCGCCAGCAGCTTGGCCTCGTTGGGACTGGGGGAGCAGTACTTC. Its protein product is CASSLASLGLGEQYF.

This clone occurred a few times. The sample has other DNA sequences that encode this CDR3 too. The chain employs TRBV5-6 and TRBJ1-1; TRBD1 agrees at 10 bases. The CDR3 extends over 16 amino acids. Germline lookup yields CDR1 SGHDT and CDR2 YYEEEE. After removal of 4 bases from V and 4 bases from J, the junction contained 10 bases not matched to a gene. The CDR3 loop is CASSMEETGGVTEAFF. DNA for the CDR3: TGTGCCAGCAGCATGGAGGAGACAGGGGGCGTCACTGAAGCTTTCTTT.

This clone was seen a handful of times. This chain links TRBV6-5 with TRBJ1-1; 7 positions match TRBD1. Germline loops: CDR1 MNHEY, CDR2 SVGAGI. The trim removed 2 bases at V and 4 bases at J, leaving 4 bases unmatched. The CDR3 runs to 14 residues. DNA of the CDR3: TGTGCCAGCAGTTACGACAGGGCGGGCACTGAAGCTTTCTTT. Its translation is CASSYDRAGTEAFF.

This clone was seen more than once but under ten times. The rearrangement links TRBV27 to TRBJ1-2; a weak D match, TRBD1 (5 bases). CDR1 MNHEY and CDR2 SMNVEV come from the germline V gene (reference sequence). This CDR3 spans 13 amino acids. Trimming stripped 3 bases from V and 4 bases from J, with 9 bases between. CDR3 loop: CASSFHTGYGYTF. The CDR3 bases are TGTGCCAGCAGTTTTCATACAGGCTATGGCTACACCTTC.

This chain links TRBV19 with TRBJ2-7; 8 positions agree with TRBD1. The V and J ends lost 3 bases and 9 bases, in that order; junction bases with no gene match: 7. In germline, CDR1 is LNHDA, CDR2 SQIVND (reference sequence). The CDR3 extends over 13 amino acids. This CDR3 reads CASSMDREDSQYF. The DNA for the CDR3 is TGTGCCAGTAGTATGGACAGGGAGGACTCGCAGTACTTC. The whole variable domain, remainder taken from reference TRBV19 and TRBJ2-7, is DGGITQSPKYLFRKEGQNVTLSCEQNLNHDAMYWYRQDPGQGLRLIYYSQIVNDFQKGDIAEGYSVSREKKESFPLTVTSAQKNPTAFYLCASSMDREDSQYFGPGTRLTVT.

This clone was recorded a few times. The CDR3 DNA reads as TGTGCCAGTAGTATTACAGGGCCAACCGGGGAGCTGTTTTTT. Residues: CASSITGPTGELFF. The chain carries TRBV19 and TRBJ2-2; tentatively, D is TRBD1 (6 bases). Deletions cut 3 bases from V and 5 bases from J, with 10 bases between. Per germline, CDR1 LNHDA and CDR2 SQIVND (reference sequence). There are 14 residues in the CDR3.